This T cell receptor (beta chain) was identified in a study of T cell repertoires in cytomegalovirus infection. About the research overall: Both CMV infection and a matching HLA type were indicated by public TCR beta signatures.

In TCRdb, the reads were re-called with MiXCR into one record per CDR3 protein. The sample lists about 570,000 distinct CDR3 sequences, about 40% occurring once. This CDR3 is built from 16 residues. The J segment lost 2 bases and the V segment lost 10 bases, leaving 14 bases of the junction unmatched. In germline, CDR1 is MNHEY, CDR2 SVGEGT. This clonotype was found a few times. Its specificity is unknown. This chain joins TRBV6-2 or TRBV6-3 and TRBJ2-3, with 8 bases aligning to TRBD1. The receptor was derived from a human donor in good health (CMV status not recorded). Some clones in this sample may be carry-over from other donors' samples. The source was cultured PBMCs, collected from culture after CMV antigen stimulation. The CDR3 DNA reads TGTGCCACTAAAGGGACCGGGACAGGCAACACAGATACGCAGTATTTT. Its translation: CATKGTGTGNTDTQYF.